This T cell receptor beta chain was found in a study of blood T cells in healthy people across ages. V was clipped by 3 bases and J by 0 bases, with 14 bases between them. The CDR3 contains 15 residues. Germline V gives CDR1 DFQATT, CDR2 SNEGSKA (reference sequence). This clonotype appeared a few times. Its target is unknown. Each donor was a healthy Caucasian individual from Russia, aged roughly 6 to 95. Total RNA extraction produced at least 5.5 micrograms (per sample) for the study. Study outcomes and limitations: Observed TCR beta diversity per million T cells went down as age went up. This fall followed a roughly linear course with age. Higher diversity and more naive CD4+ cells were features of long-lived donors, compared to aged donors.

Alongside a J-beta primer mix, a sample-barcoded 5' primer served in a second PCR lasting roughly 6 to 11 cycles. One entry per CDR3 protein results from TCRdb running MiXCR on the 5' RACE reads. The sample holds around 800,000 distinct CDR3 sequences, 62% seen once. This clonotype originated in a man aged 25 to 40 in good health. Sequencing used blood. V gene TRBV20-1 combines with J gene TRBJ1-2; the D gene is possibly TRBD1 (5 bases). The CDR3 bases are TGCAGTGCTAGCCAGGGCGCCAGGACTAACTATGGCTACACCTTC. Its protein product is CSASQGARTNYGYTF.